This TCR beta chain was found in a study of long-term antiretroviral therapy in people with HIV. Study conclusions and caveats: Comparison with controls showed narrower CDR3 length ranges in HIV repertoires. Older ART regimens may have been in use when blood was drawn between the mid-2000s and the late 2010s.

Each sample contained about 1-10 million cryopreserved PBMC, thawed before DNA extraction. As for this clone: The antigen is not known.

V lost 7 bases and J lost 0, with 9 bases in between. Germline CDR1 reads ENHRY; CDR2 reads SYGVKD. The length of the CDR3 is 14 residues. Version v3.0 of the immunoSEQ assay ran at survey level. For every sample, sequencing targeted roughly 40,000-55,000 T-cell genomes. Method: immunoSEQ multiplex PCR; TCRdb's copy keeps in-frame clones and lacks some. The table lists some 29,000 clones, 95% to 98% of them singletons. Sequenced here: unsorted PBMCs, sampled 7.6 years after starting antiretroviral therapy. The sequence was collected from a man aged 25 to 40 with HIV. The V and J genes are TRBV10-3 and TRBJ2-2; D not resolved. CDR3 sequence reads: CAINGQSNTGELFF. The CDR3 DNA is TGTGCCATCAATGGGCAGTCGAACACCGGGGAGCTGTTTTTT.